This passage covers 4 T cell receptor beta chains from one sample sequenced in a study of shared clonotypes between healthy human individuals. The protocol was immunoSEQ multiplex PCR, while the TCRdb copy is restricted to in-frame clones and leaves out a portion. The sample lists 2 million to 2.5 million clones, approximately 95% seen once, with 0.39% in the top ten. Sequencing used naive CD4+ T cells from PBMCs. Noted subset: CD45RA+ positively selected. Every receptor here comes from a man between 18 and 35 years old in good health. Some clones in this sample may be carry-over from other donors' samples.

The CDR3 loop reads CASLPGLQNTEAFF. In DNA form, the CDR3 reads TGTGCCAGCCTACCGGGACTGCAAAACACTGAAGCTTTCTTT. The genes are TRBV21-1 and TRBJ1-1. TRBV21-1 is a recognized pseudogene. The CDR3 runs 14 residues.

CDR3 in DNA: TGTGCCAGCAGCCCCGGCCCAAACAGATCCTATAACTATGGCTACACCTTC. This encodes CASSPGPNRSYNYGYTF. The J gene is TRBJ1-2, the V gene TRBV9; D is ambiguous. Germline CDR1 SGDLS, CDR2 YYNGEE. V was shortened by 4 bases and J by 1 base, with 20 bases between the two germline ends. This CDR3 contains 17 residues. The entire variable domain, with the rest obtained from reference TRBV9 and TRBJ1-2, is as follows: DSGVTQTPKHLITATGQRVTLRCSPRSGDLSVYWYQQSLDQGLQFLIQYYNGEERAKGNILERFSAQQFPDLHSELNLSSLELGDSALYFCASSPGPNRSYNYGYTFGSGTRLTVV.

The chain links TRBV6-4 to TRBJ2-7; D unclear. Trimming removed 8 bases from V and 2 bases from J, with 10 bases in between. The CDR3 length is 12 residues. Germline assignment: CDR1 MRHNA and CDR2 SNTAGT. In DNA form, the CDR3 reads TGTGCCAGCGGTAAAGTAACCTACGAGCAGTACTTC. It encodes CASGKVTYEQYF.

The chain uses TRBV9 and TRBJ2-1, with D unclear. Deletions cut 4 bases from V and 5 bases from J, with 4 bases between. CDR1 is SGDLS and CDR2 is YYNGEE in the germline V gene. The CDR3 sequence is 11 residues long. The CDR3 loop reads CASSTHNEQFF. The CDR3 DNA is TGTGCCAGCAGCACTCACAATGAGCAGTTCTTC. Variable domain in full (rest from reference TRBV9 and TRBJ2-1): DSGVTQTPKHLITATGQRVTLRCSPRSGDLSVYWYQQSLDQGLQFLIQYYNGEERAKGNILERFSAQQFPDLHSELNLSSLELGDSALYFCASSTHNEQFFGPGTRLTVL.